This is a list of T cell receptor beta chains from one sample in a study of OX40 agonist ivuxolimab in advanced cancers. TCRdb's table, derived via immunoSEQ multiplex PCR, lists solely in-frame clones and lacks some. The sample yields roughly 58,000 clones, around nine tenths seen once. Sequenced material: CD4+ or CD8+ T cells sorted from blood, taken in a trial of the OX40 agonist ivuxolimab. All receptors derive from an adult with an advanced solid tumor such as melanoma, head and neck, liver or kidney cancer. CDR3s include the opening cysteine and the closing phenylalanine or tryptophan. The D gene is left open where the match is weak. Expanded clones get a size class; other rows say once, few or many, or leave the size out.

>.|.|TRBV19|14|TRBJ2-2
CASSSRRASGELFF
TGTGCCAGTAGCAGTCGGAGGGCTTCCGGGGAGCTGTTTTTT
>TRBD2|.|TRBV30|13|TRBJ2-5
CAWTPGGAGTQYF
TGTGCCTGGACCCCCGGGGGGGCAGGGACCCAGTACTTC
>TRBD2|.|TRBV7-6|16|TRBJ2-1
CASSPWSGGGYNEQFF
TGTGCCAGCAGCCCGTGGTCCGGGGGGGGCTACAATGAGCAGTTCTTC
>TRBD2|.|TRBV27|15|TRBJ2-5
CASSSSGSHPETQYF
TGTGCCAGCAGTTCCAGCGGGAGTCATCCAGAGACCCAGTACTTC
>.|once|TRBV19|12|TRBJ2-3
CASSNGGDTQYF
TGTGCCAGTAGTAATGGGGGCGATACGCAGTATTTT
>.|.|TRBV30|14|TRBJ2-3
CAWRSRGSTDTQYF
TGTGCCTGGAGGAGCCGGGGAAGCACAGATACGCAGTATTTT
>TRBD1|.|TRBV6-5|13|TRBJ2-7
CASSPDRGYEQYF
TGTGCCAGCAGTCCGGACAGGGGGTACGAGCAGTACTTC
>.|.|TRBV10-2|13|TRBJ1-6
CASIGDNNSPLHF
TGCGCCAGCATTGGGGACAATAATTCACCCCTCCACTTT
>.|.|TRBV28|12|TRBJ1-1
CASSLFMVVAFF
TGTGCCAGCAGTTTATTCATGGTGGTAGCTTTCTTT
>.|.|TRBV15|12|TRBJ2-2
CATSTRTGELFF
TGTGCCACCAGCACCCGCACCGGGGAGCTGTTTTTT
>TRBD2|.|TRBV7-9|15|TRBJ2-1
CASSLAASGATEQFF
TGTGCCAGCAGCTTAGCGGCTAGCGGGGCCACCGAGCAGTTCTTC
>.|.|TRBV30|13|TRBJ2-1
CAWSGLTNNEQFF
TGTGCCTGGAGTGGGCTAACCAACAATGAGCAGTTCTTC
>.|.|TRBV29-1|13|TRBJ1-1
CSVTLGVMTEAFF
TGCAGCGTTACCCTTGGGGTAATGACTGAAGCTTTCTTT
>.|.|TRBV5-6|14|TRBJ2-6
CASSLLSGANVLTF
TGTGCCAGCAGCCTTCTCTCTGGGGCCAACGTCCTGACTTTC
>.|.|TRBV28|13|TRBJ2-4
CASSLTGISIQYF
TGTGCCAGCAGCCTGACAGGTATCAGCATTCAGTACTTC
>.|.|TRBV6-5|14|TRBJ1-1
CASSYSEGLTEAFF
TGTGCCAGCAGTTACTCGGAGGGATTGACTGAAGCTTTCTTT
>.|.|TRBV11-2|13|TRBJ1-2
CASSFQRNYGYTF
TGTGCCAGCAGCTTCCAGCGTAACTATGGCTACACCTTC
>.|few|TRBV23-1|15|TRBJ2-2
CASSQLNQGPGELFF
TGCGCCAGCAGTCAACTGAACCAGGGTCCCGGGGAGCTGTTTTTT
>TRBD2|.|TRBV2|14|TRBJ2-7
CASKVASGGYEQYF
TGTGCCAGCAAGGTGGCTAGCGGGGGCTACGAGCAGTACTTC
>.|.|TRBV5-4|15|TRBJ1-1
CASSLMGSLNTEAFF
TGTGCCAGCAGCTTGATGGGTTCTCTGAACACTGAAGCTTTCTTT
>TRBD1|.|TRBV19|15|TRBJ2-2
CASSPGQMNTGELFF
TGTGCCAGTAGTCCGGGACAGATGAACACCGGGGAGCTGTTTTTT
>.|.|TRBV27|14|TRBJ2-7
CASSLGLPEYEQYF
TGTGCCAGCAGCCTAGGGCTCCCAGAATACGAGCAGTACTTC
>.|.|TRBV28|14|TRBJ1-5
CASSLSRDNQPQHF
TGTGCCAGCAGTTTAAGCAGGGACAATCAGCCCCAGCATTTT
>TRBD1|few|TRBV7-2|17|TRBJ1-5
CASSLASGGGSNQPQHF
TGTGCCAGCAGCTTAGCGTCAGGGGGGGGCAGCAATCAGCCCCAGCATTTT
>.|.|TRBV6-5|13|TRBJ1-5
CASSGGRYQPQHF
TGTGCCAGCAGCGGGGGGAGATATCAGCCCCAGCATTTT
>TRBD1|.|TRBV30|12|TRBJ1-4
CAWTGSSEKLFF
TGTGCTTGGACAGGGAGTAGTGAAAAACTGTTTTTT
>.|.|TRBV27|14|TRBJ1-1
CASSLQGGETEAFF
TGTGCCAGCAGTTTACAGGGAGGGGAGACTGAAGCTTTCTTT
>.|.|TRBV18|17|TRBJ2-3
CASSPYQGSRRTDTQYF
TGTGCCAGCTCACCCTACCAAGGATCGAGGCGGACAGATACGCAGTATTTT
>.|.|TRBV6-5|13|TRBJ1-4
CASSYVTNEKLFF
TGTGCCAGCAGTTATGTTACTAATGAAAAACTGTTTTTT
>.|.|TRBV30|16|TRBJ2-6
CAWSPWTASGANVLTF
TGTGCCTGGAGTCCGTGGACAGCCTCTGGGGCCAACGTCCTGACTTTC
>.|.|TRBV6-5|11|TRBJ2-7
CASRDGGEQYF
TGTGCCTCCCGTGACGGAGGAGAGCAGTACTTC
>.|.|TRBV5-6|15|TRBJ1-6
CASSLGLRNNSPLHF
TGTGCCAGCAGCTTGGGCCTTCGAAATAATTCACCCCTCCACTTT
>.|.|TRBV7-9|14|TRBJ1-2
CASSLEGQGVGYTF
TGTGCCAGCAGCTTAGAAGGTCAGGGTGTCGGCTACACCTTC
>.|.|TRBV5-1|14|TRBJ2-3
CASSSLPTGDTQYF
TGCGCCAGCAGCTCGCTACCCACAGGGGATACGCAGTATTTT
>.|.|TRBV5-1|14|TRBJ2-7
CASTPGGAGYEQYF
TGCGCCAGCACCCCCGGGGGCGCGGGCTACGAGCAGTACTTC
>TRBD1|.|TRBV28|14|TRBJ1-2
CASSLSTGRGGYTF
TGTGCCAGCAGTTTATCGACAGGGCGGGGTGGCTACACCTTC
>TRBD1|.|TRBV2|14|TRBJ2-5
CASGGTGGRETQYF
TGTGCCAGCGGGGGGACAGGGGGCCGGGAGACCCAGTACTTC
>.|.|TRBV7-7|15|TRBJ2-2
CASSPLAPNTGELFF
TGTGCTAGCAGCCCCCTGGCTCCGAACACCGGGGAGCTGTTTTTT
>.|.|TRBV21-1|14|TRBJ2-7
CASSKGEGGYEQYF
TGTGCCAGCAGCAAAGGGGAGGGGGGATACGAGCAGTACTTC
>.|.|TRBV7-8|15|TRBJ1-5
CASSLGTGNNQPQHF
TGTGCCAGCAGCTTAGGCACAGGGAACAATCAGCCCCAGCATTTT
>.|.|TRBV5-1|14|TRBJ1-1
CASSPINGDTEAFF
TGCGCCAGCAGCCCGATTAATGGAGACACTGAAGCTTTCTTT
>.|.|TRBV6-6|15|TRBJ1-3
CASSSRIGSGNTIYF
TGTGCCAGCAGTTCGAGGATCGGCTCTGGAAACACCATATATTTT
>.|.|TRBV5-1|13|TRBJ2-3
CASSLEGSDTQYF
TGCGCCAGCAGCTTGGAGGGGTCAGATACGCAGTATTTT
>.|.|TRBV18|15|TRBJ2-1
CASYKGQPTYNEQFF
TGTGCCAGCTATAAAGGACAGCCCACCTACAATGAGCAGTTCTTC
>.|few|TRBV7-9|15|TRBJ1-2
CASSSLRRGDYGYTF
TGTGCCAGCAGCTCGTTGAGGAGGGGGGACTATGGCTACACCTTC